The 6 T cell receptor beta chains below come from one sample, sequenced in a study of cytomegalovirus exposure and HLA in healthy donors. Researchers ran the PCR with 60 Vbeta and 13 Jbeta primers. Clones were read by immunoSEQ multiplex PCR, and TCRdb kept only the in-frame ones, dropping some. Among around 100,000 clones listed, around 60% were seen once. The sequenced sample consisted of PBMCs. Receptors originate from a man aged 25-45 years in good health and CMV-seropositive.

The sample holds one count of this clone. The gene calls are TRBV5-4 and TRBJ1-6; 11 nucleotides match TRBD1. The junction had 3 bases not matched to a gene; V was cut back by 3 bases and J by 1 base. CDR3 size: 17 residues. Germline CDR1 is SGHNT and CDR2 is YYREEE (reference sequence). In DNA, the CDR3 is TGTGCCAGCAGCTATGGACAGGGGGCTTCCTATAATTCACCCCTCCACTTT. Protein product: CASSYGQGASYNSPLHF. The whole variable domain, remainder taken from reference TRBV5-4 and TRBJ1-6, is ETGVTQSPTHLIKTRGQQVTLRCSSQSGHNTVSWYQQALGQGPQFIFQYYREEENGRGNFPPRFSGLQFPNYSSELNVNALELDDSALYLCASSYGQGASYNSPLHFGNGTRLTVT.

This sequence joins TRBV15 and TRBJ2-7; 10 bases are shared with TRBD1. The CDR3 is made up of 17 amino acids. From germline, CDR1 is LNHNV and CDR2 YYDKDF (reference sequence). V was pared by 3 bases and J by 3 bases, with 11 bases of the junction left unmatched. The CDR3 sequence is CATSSYSGQGVYYEQYF. Here the CDR3 DNA reads TGTGCCACCAGCAGTTACTCCGGACAGGGGGTTTACTACGAGCAGTACTTC.

The J gene is TRBJ2-3, the V gene TRBV5-1; D is undetermined. V was trimmed by 4 bases and J by 2 bases, leaving 11 bases between them. The CDR3 runs to 14 residues. Germline-derived CDR1 and CDR2 are SGHRS and YFSETQ. As DNA, the CDR3 is TGCGCCAGCAGCCGGCTACAGTCCACAGATACGCAGTATTTT. Protein product: CASSRLQSTDTQYF.

The V gene is TRBV7-8, the J gene TRBJ1-6, with no clear D. This CDR3 has 15 residues. Germline CDR1 and CDR2: SGHVS and FQNEAQ. V gave up 1 base and J gave up 6 bases, with 10 bases separating them. CDR3 in amino acids: CASSLGQVFNSPLHF. CDR3 nucleotides: TGTGCCAGCAGCTTAGGTCAGGTTTTTAATTCACCCCTCCACTTT.

This rearrangement joins TRBV5-4 to TRBJ1-4; 7 bases map to TRBD1. The junction had 10 bases not matched to a gene; V was cut back by 3 bases and J by 8 bases. The CDR3 loop spans 15 amino acids. Germline V gene lookup returns CDR1 SGHNT and CDR2 YYREEE (reference sequence). CDR3 residues: CASSSSKGAGEKLFF. The CDR3, as DNA: TGTGCCAGCAGCTCTTCAAAGGGGGCGGGAGAAAAACTGTTTTTT.

The chain couples TRBV19 to TRBJ2-1; TRBD2 is a possible D gene (6 bases). CDR3 length: 15 amino acids. CDR1 and CDR2 (germline): LNHDA, SQIVND (reference sequence). Trimming shortened V by 5 bases and J by 7 bases, and 18 bases separated the two germline ends. CDR3 bases: TGTGCCAGTAGTGACACTCGCGGGGTGGGGAATGAGCAGTTCTTC. Amino acid sequence: CASSDTRGVGNEQFF.